This TCR beta chain came from a study of tissue T cells after allogeneic stem cell transplantation. Across the study: Tissue samples with histologically apparent lymphocytes on H&E review were prioritized for sequencing. Overall study results and limits: This small cohort was clinically heterogeneous, and sampling depth was a limitation. Which tissue TCRs were alloreactive or antigen-specific was not determined. Some clones might be persisting host cells.

TCRdb's table, derived via immunoSEQ multiplex PCR, lists solely in-frame clones and lacks some. The table has about 24,000 clones, around four fifths seen once. Per germline, CDR1 LNHDA and CDR2 SQIVND (reference sequence). The CDR3 consists of 15 residues. Trimming stripped 5 bases from V and 0 bases from J, with 14 bases between. This clone counts as large (0.1 to 1%). Its specificity is unknown. Retrospectively chosen non-transplant comparators had other cancers and at least five gastrointestinal samples, without known gastrointestinal disease. The sequence was collected from an older female donor with lung cancer. The sample consisted of tissue from the ileum, taken at autopsy. The chain carries TRBV19 and TRBJ2-7, with no clear D. The CDR3 DNA reads as TGTGCCAGTAGTTTATACTTCTCGAGCTCCTACGAGCAGTACTTC. It codes for CASSLYFSSSYEQYF.